Listed here are 6 T cell receptor beta chains from one sample, sequenced in a study of cytomegalovirus exposure and HLA in healthy donors. The PCR employed 60 Vbeta primers together with 13 Jbeta primers. The repertoire was sequenced with immunoSEQ multiplex PCR; TCRdb's copy has only in-frame clones and lacks some. The repertoire holds some 120,000 clones, with 79% as singletons. The source material was PBMCs. The origin of the receptors is a young man in good health and CMV-seronegative.

The chain joins TRBV6-1 to TRBJ2-5; D is perhaps TRBD2 (5 bases). Trimming took off 6 bases at V and 5 bases at J, with 16 bases between the two ends. Germline V gene data show CDR1 as MNHNS and CDR2 as SASEGT. This CDR3 comprises 14 residues. CDR3 amino acids: CASRNGVWRETQYF. The DNA for the CDR3 is TGTGCCAGCAGGAATGGGGTTTGGAGGGAGACCCAGTACTTC.

J is TRBJ2-2 and V is TRBV10-3, with 9 bases aligning to TRBD2. CDR3 size: 18 residues. CDR1 is ENHRY, CDR2 SYGVKD, per germline. V dropped 0 bases and J dropped 7; count of bases not matched to a gene: 12. The CDR3 nucleotides read TGTGCCATCAGTGAGTCCGCGGTAATAGCGGGAGTAGTCGGGGAGCTGTTTTTT. Protein: CAISESAVIAGVVGELFF.

This clone has only a few counts. The rearrangement joins TRBV4-1 to TRBJ1-5, with 7 bases fitting TRBD1. Germline V lookup: CDR1 MGHRA, CDR2 YSYEKL. The CDR3 has 14 amino acids. Trimming took 4 bases from V and 2 from J; bases not matched to a gene: 2. The CDR3 sequence is CASSPDRGNQPQHF. As DNA, the CDR3 is TGCGCCAGCAGCCCCGACAGGGGCAATCAGCCCCAGCATTTT.

The V gene is TRBV5-1, the J gene TRBJ2-3, with TRBD2 identical over 9 bases. The CDR3 is 19 residues long. CDR1 and CDR2 from the germline V gene are SGHRS and YFSETQ. V was clipped by 0 bases and J by 1 base; unmatched bases: 12. The CDR3 nucleotides read TGCGCCAGCAGCTTGGGATTTGCGGGAGGGCCTTTTGGCACAGATACGCAGTATTTT. Translation: CASSLGFAGGPFGTDTQYF.

The V and J genes are TRBV5-1 and TRBJ1-1; 7 bases are a match to TRBD1. The CDR3 is made up of 14 amino acids. Germline V lookup: CDR1 SGHRS, CDR2 YFSETQ. The junction had 6 bases not matched to a gene; V was cut back by 0 bases and J by 7 bases. The CDR3 DNA reads as TGCGCCAGCAGCTTGGTCACAGGGGAAAATGAAGCTTTCTTT. It specifies CASSLVTGENEAFF.

The rearrangement joins TRBV28 to TRBJ2-5; weak D call: TRBD2 (5 bases). V was trimmed by 5 bases and J by 4 bases, leaving 14 bases between them. The V gene's germline CDR1 is MDHEN and CDR2 SYDVKM. This CDR3 contains 14 residues. CDR3 sequence: CASSTPSGGETQYF. DNA of the CDR3: TGTGCCAGCAGTACACCTTCTGGAGGAGAGACCCAGTACTTC.